Below, 23 T cell receptor beta chains from the same sample are listed, as sequenced in a study of response to subunit inactivated influenza vaccine. One entry per CDR3 protein results from TCRdb running MiXCR on the RT-PCR reads. The sample lists some 300,000 distinct CDR3 sequences; around 20% were seen once. This material consisted of PBMCs from blood, taken 21 months after vaccination. The receptors here all came from a man in his fifties or sixties who received an inactivated influenza vaccine.

This chain links TRBV2 with TRBJ1-5; the D is unclear. The CDR3 totals 15 residues. CDR1 and CDR2 (germline): SNHLY, FYNNEI. V lost 8 bases and J lost 6, with 20 bases in between. The CDR3 sequence is CASRRAENGRQPQHF. The CDR3 bases are TGTGCCAGCCGGCGTGCCGAAAACGGTCGTCAGCCCCAGCATTTT.

The genes are TRBV12-3 or TRBV12-4 and TRBJ2-3; 7 bases line up with TRBD1. Germline trimming cut 5 bases from V and 0 bases from J; bases unmatched to any gene: 8. The CDR3 consists of 16 residues. The CDR3 loop is CASSPYRGRSTDTQYF. The CDR3 DNA reads TGTGCCAGCAGTCCCTACAGGGGCCGGAGCACAGATACGCAGTATTTT.

The gene calls are TRBV28 and TRBJ2-1; D is uncertain. CDR1 is MDHEN, CDR2 SYDVKM, per germline. The CDR3 consists of 14 residues. Trimming cost V 1 base and J 4 bases, with 8 bases left between them. The CDR3 is CASSLSRSYNEQFF. In DNA form, the CDR3 reads TGTGCCAGCAGTTTATCCCGAAGTTACAATGAGCAGTTCTTC. The full variable domain, completed using reference TRBV28 and TRBJ2-1, is DVKVTQSSRYLVKRTGEKVFLECVQDMDHENMFWYRQDPGLGLRLIYFSYDVKMKEKGDIPEGYSVSREKKERFSLILESASTNQTSMYLCASSLSRSYNEQFFGPGTRLTVL.

This clonotype was seen more than once but under ten times. CDR3 DNA: TGTGCCAGCAGCTGGGGGACACCTGGGAACACTGAAGCTTTCTTT. Translation: CASSWGTPGNTEAFF. The genes are TRBV5-4 and TRBJ1-1; weak D call: TRBD1 (6 bases). V was clipped by 3 bases and J by 1 base, with 13 bases between them. Germline lookup yields CDR1 SGHNT and CDR2 YYREEE (reference sequence). This CDR3 is 15 amino acids long.

This clonotype was picked up many times. The chain recombines TRBV24-1 with TRBJ2-1; 10 bases are a match to TRBD1. J lost 0 bases, V lost 9 bases, and 4 bases had no gene match. The CDR3 runs 15 residues. CDR1 and CDR2 from the germline V gene are KGHDR and SFDVKD. In DNA, the CDR3 is TGTGCCACCCGAGGACAGGGGGACTCCTACAATGAGCAGTTCTTC. Its translation is CATRGQGDSYNEQFF.

The chain couples TRBV4-2 to TRBJ2-1; TRBD1 might be the D (6 bases). V lost 3 bases and J lost 1, with 10 bases in between. Germline CDR1 is LGHNA and CDR2 is YNFKEQ. This CDR3 has 15 amino acids. CDR3 loop: CASSQEQGSYNEQFF. In DNA, the CDR3 is TGTGCCAGCAGCCAGGAACAGGGTTCCTACAATGAGCAGTTCTTC.

This clonotype was counted ten times or more. V gene TRBV12-3 or TRBV12-4 combines with J gene TRBJ1-1; 8 bases agree with TRBD1. This CDR3 comprises 17 residues. V dropped 5 bases and J dropped 2; count of bases not matched to a gene: 13. The DNA of the CDR3 is TGTGCCAGCAGTACCCGTCCCGGGACAGGCGATAACACTGAAGCTTTCTTT. This encodes CASSTRPGTGDNTEAFF.

In this sample, this clonotype turned up many times. The chain recombines TRBV5-1 with TRBJ1-2, with D tentatively TRBD1 (5 bases). Trimming took 5 bases from V and 1 from J, leaving 12 bases between them. Looked up from germline, CDR1 is SGHRS and CDR2 is YFSETQ. This CDR3 is built from 14 residues. DNA for the CDR3: TGCGCCAGCAGTGACAGCCAGATTAACTATGGCTACACCTTC. The encoded protein is CASSDSQINYGYTF.

This clonotype was seen a few times. The chain combines TRBV6-5 with TRBJ1-2; TRBD1 might be the D (6 bases). The CDR3 sequence is 15 residues long. Germline values: CDR1 MNHEY, CDR2 SVGAGI. V gave up 4 bases and J gave up 1 base, with 13 bases separating them. The CDR3 sequence is CASSLTDRFNYGYTF. CDR3 bases: TGTGCCAGCAGTTTAACGGACAGATTTAACTATGGCTACACCTTC.

This clonotype was seen repeatedly, ten times or more. The chain joins TRBV5-5 to TRBJ1-1; TRBD1 agrees at 7 bases. The CDR3 length is 13 residues. The V gene's germline CDR1 is SGHKS and CDR2 YYEKEE (reference sequence). Trimming at V came to 2 bases and at J to 5 bases, leaving 3 bases not matched to a gene. The CDR3 DNA reads TGTGCCAGCAGCTTCTCAGGGGGAACTGAAGCTTTCTTT. As protein: CASSFSGGTEAFF.

This clonotype showed up just a few times. CDR3 loop: CASSFGLAGTYNEQFF. CDR3 bases: TGTGCCAGCAGTTTCGGACTAGCGGGGACCTACAATGAGCAGTTCTTC. The chain combines TRBV12-3 or TRBV12-4 with TRBJ2-1, with 12 bases identical to TRBD2. There are 16 residues in the CDR3. J lost 2 bases, V lost 3 bases, and 2 bases had no gene match.

This clonotype was seen a few times. The chain couples TRBV29-1 to TRBJ2-1; 7 positions agree with TRBD1. V dropped 8 bases and J dropped 1; count of bases not matched to a gene: 5. The V gene's germline CDR1 is SQVTM and CDR2 ANQGSEA. The CDR3 is made up of 13 amino acids. CDR3 DNA sequence: TGCAGCTCACCGGGACAGTCCTACAATGAGCAGTTCTTC. As protein: CSSPGQSYNEQFF.

This chain joins TRBV7-2 and TRBJ1-2, with D perhaps matching TRBD1 (6 bases). Per germline, CDR1 SGHTA and CDR2 FQGNSA. This CDR3 is built from 13 residues. Trimming cost V 5 bases and J 5 bases, with 12 bases left between them. The CDR3 reads CASSHRQAYGYTF. CDR3 nucleotide sequence: TGTGCCAGCAGCCATCGACAGGCGTATGGCTACACCTTC.

A few counts support this clonotype. The chain uses TRBV15 and TRBJ1-5; D unresolved. Germline loops: CDR1 LNHNV, CDR2 YYDKDF (reference sequence). V lost 7 bases and J lost 5, with 9 bases in between. The CDR3 spans 12 residues. The CDR3 loop is CATTRGHQPQHF. The CDR3 bases are TGTGCCACCACTCGGGGTCATCAGCCCCAGCATTTT.

V and J are TRBV3-1 and TRBJ2-7; TRBD2 agrees at 8 bases. Germline V CDR1 and CDR2: LGHDT, YNNKEL (reference sequence). The CDR3 is 16 amino acids. Unmatched junction bases numbered 7, after V lost 1 base and J lost 2 bases. The CDR3 sequence: CASSQGGSGNTYEQYF. CDR3 DNA: TGTGCCAGCAGCCAAGGAGGTAGCGGGAATACCTACGAGCAGTACTTC.

This clonotype was detected many times. V is TRBV7-6 and J is TRBJ1-1; D is perhaps TRBD1 (5 bases). The ends were cut back, 0 bases at V and 4 bases at J, with 12 bases in the middle. Germline lookup yields CDR1 SGHVS and CDR2 FNYEAQ. This CDR3 has 15 amino acids. This CDR3 reads CASSLAQGLVTEAFF. CDR3 DNA sequence: TGTGCCAGCAGCTTAGCTCAGGGTTTGGTCACTGAAGCTTTCTTT. Full variable domain (remainder filled in from reference TRBV7-6 and TRBJ1-1): GAGVSQSPRYKVTKRGQDVALRCDPISGHVSLYWYRQALGQGPEFLTYFNYEAQQDKSGLPNDRFSAERPEGSISTLTIQRTEQRDSAMYRCASSLAQGLVTEAFFGQGTRLTVV.

J is TRBJ1-4 and V is TRBV5-1, with D hard to call. This CDR3 comprises 14 residues. V was pared by 0 bases and J by 7 bases, with 10 bases between. Per the germline V gene, CDR1 is SGHRS and CDR2 is YFSETQ. CDR3 DNA sequence: TGCGCCAGCAGCTTGGAAGGGCGCAGTGAAAAACTGTTTTTT. It yields the protein CASSLEGRSEKLFF.

The chain uses TRBV27 and TRBJ2-5, with 12 bases that match TRBD2. CDR1 is MNHEY, CDR2 SMNVEV, per germline (reference sequence). The V and J ends lost 4 bases and 4 bases, in that order; junction bases with no gene match: 7. The CDR3 consists of 16 residues. CDR3 sequence reads: CASSYRLAGVPETQYF. Written as DNA, the CDR3 is TGTGCCAGCAGTTATCGACTAGCGGGAGTCCCAGAGACCCAGTACTTC.

The chain combines TRBV28 with TRBJ2-2; 11 bases agree with TRBD2. The CDR3 covers 18 residues. With 5 bases clipped from V and 0 bases from J, the junction kept 8 bases outside the gene matches. Germline assignment: CDR1 MDHEN and CDR2 SYDVKM. The CDR3 loop is CASSPLRLAGSNTGELFF. The CDR3 region has the DNA TGTGCCAGCAGTCCACTCCGACTAGCGGGGTCGAACACCGGGGAGCTGTTTTTT.

The rearrangement joins TRBV5-1 to TRBJ2-2; 12 bases line up with TRBD2. In germline, CDR1 is SGHRS, CDR2 YFSETQ. The CDR3 is 16 residues long. V was pared by 0 bases and J by 4 bases, with 1 base of the junction left unmatched. The DNA for the CDR3 is TGCGCCAGCAGCTTGGCGACTAGCGGGGGCACCGGGGAGCTGTTTTTT. Protein: CASSLATSGGTGELFF.

This clonotype was seen only a few times. CDR3 in amino acids: CASSFPTYSGANVLTF. For the CDR3, the DNA is TGTGCCAGCAGCTTCCCGACCTACTCTGGGGCCAACGTCCTGACTTTC. V usage is TRBV7-2 and J usage is TRBJ2-6; D remains ambiguous. From germline, CDR1 is SGHTA and CDR2 FQGNSA. The CDR3 extends over 16 amino acids. The V end was cut by 3 bases, the J end by 0 bases, with 9 bases between. The full variable domain, its missing parts supplied by reference TRBV7-2 and TRBJ2-6, is GAGVSQSPSNKVTEKGKDVELRCDPISGHTALYWYRQSLGQGLEFLIYFQGNSAPDKSGLPSDRFSAERTGGSVSTLTIQRTQQEDSAVYLCASSFPTYSGANVLTFGAGSRLTVL.

The chain couples TRBV4-2 to TRBJ1-6, with D unclear. The CDR3 is 13 residues long. Germline CDR1 is LGHNA and CDR2 is YNFKEQ. V was cut by 1 base and J by 7 bases, with 5 bases left in between. CDR3 residues: CASSQVPNSPLHF. The DNA for the CDR3 is TGTGCCAGCAGCCAAGTACCAAATTCACCCCTCCACTTT.

The V and J genes are TRBV9 and TRBJ1-2, with D tentatively TRBD1 (6 bases). The ends were cut back, 0 bases at V and 4 bases at J, with 10 bases in the middle. The CDR3 runs to 14 residues. Germline V gene lookup returns CDR1 SGDLS and CDR2 YYNGEE. CDR3 residues: CASSVGGGSYGYTF. The CDR3 nucleotides read TGTGCCAGCAGCGTAGGAGGGGGGTCCTATGGCTACACCTTC.